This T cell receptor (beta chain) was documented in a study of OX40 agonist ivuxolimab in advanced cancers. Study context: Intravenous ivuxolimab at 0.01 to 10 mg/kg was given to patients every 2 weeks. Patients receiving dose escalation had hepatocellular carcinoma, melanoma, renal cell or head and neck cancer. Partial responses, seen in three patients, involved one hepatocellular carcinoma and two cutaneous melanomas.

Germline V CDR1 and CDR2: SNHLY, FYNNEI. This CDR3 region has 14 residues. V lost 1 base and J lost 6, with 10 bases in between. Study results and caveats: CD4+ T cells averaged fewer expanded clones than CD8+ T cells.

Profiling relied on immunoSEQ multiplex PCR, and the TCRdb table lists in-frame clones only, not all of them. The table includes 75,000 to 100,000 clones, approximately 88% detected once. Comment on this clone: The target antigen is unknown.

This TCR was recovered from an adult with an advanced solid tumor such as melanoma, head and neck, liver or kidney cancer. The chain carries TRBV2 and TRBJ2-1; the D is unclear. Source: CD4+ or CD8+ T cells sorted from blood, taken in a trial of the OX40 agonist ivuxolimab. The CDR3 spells CASSEEGRINEQFF. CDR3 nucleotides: TGTGCCAGCAGTGAAGAGGGTCGGATCAATGAGCAGTTCTTC.